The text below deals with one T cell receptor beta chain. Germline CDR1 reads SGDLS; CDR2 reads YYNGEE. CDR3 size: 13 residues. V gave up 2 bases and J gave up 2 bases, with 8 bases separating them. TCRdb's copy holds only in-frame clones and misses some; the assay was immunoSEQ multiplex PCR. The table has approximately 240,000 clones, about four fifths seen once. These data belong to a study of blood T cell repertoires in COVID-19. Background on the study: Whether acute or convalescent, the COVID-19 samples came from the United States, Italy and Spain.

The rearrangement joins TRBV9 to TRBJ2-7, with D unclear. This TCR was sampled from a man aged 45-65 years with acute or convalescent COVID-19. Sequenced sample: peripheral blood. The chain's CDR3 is CASSVGEAYEQYF. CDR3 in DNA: TGTGCCAGCAGCGTTGGCGAGGCCTACGAGCAGTACTTC. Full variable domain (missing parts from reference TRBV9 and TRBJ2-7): DSGVTQTPKHLITATGQRVTLRCSPRSGDLSVYWYQQSLDQGLQFLIQYYNGEERAKGNILERFSAQQFPDLHSELNLSSLELGDSALYFCASSVGEAYEQYFGPGTRLTVT.